The clone carrying this T cell receptor (beta chain) was observed many times. Antigen unknown. Patients all relapsed after autologous stem cell transplantation, and there was variation in brentuximab vedotin exposure. Germline loops: CDR1 SGHTA, CDR2 FQGNSA. CDR3 length: 15 residues. Trimming took 1 base from V and 2 from J, leaving 12 bases between them. Profiled with immunoSEQ multiplex PCR; TCRdb holds only in-frame clones, not every one. Of roughly 150,000 clones listed, about 78% are singletons. This record belongs to a study of PD-1 blockade in classical Hodgkin lymphoma. Study findings and constraints: Diversity similar to that of newly diagnosed patients was seen at baseline in complete responders. Initiation of nivolumab under 1 year after ASCT led to exclusion of patients. Relapsed/refractory patients reportedly had the lowest baseline TCR diversity, below newly diagnosed patients, who were below healthy donors.

The sample was peripheral blood mononuclear cells (PBMCs), taken before the second cycle of nivolumab. This chain links TRBV7-2 with TRBJ2-7; D ambiguous. This clonotype was sampled from a human donor with classical Hodgkin lymphoma. The CDR3 bases are TGTGCCAGCAGCTTAGTGTCAGAACAGCCCTACGAGCAGTACTTC. Encoded protein: CASSLVSEQPYEQYF.